This T cell receptor (beta chain) emerged from a study of radiotherapy plus CTLA-4 blockade in lung cancer. Turning to this clone: The antigen is unknown. One end of the junction does not line up with germline, which may come from a read error.

Looked up from germline, CDR1 is SGHTA and CDR2 is FQGNSA. CDR3 length: 15 residues. Overall study results and limits: Strongest reported response predictors: early blood clone changes and post-radiation interferon-beta.

This table comes from immunoSEQ multiplex PCR, and its TCRdb copy is limited to in-frame clones, with some not included. The sample has 56,000 or so clones, around 80% seen once. The sequence was obtained from a human donor with non-small cell lung cancer who had a partial response to radiotherapy plus ipilimumab. The source was peripheral blood, collected from a patient treated with radiotherapy plus ipilimumab. The genes are TRBV7-2 and TRBJ2-1, with 8 bases fitting TRBD1. CDR3 DNA: TGTGCCAGCAGGACCGGACAGGGTCAATACAATGAGCAGCTCTTC. Amino acid sequence: CASRTGQGQYNEQLF.